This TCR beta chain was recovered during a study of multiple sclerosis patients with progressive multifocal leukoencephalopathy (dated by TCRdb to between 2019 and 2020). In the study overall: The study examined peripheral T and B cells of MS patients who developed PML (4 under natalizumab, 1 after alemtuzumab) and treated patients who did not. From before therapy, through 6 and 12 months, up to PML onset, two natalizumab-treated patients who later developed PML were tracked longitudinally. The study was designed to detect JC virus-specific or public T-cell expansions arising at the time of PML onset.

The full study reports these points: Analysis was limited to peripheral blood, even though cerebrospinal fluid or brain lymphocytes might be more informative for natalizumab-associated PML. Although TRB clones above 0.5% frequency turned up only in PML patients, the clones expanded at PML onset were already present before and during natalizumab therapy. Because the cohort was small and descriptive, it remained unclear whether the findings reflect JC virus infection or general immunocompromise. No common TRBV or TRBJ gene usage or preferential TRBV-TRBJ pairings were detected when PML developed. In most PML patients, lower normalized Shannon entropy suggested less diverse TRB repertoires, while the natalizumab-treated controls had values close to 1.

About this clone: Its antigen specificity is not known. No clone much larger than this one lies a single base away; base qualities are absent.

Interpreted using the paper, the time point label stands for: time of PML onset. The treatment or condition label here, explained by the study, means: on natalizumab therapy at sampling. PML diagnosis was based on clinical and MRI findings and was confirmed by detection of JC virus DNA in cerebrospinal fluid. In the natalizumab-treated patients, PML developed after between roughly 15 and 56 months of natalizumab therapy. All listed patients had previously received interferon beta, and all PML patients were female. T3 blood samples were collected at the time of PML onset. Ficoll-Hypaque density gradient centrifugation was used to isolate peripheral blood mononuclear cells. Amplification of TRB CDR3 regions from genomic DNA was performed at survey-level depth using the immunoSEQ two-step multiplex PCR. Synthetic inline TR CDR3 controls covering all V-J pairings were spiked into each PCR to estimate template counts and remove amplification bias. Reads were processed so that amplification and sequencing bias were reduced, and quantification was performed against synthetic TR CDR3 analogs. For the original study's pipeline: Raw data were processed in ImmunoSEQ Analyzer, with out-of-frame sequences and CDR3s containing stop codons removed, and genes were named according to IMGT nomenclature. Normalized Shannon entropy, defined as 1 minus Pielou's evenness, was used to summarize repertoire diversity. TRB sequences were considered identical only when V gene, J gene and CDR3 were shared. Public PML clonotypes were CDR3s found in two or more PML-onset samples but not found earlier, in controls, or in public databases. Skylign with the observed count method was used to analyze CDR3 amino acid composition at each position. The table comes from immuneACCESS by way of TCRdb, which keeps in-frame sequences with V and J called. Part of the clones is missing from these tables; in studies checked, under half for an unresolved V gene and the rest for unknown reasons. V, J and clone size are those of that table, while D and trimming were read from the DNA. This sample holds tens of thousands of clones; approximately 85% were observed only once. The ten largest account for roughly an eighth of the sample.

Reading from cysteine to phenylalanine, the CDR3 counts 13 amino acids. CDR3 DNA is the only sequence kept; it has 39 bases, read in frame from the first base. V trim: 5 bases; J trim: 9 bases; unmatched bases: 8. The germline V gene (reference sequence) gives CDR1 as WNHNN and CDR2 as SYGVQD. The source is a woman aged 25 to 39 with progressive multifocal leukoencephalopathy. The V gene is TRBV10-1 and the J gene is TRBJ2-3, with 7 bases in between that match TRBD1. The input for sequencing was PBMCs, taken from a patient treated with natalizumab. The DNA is TGCGCCAGCAGTCGGTCCCAAGGGGGCACGCAGTATTTT. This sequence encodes CASSRSQGGTQYF.